Shown below are 26 T cell receptor beta chains from a single sample sequenced in a study of low-dose radiotherapy and immunotherapy resistance in tumors. With TRAV- and TRBV-specific primers, first-strand cDNA was made, covering the alpha and beta chains. TCR amplification involved 20 PCR cycles with a constant-region primer and V-primer adapter. Each CDR3 protein is one row after TCRdb ran MiXCR on the reads. The sample shows tens of thousands of distinct CDR3 sequences, around 32% of them seen only once. Regarding time point: before trial treatment. The material was PBMCs, obtained before treatment. These receptors originate from a female donor with ovarian cancer.

The chain couples TRBV10-3 to TRBJ2-5, with D possibly called TRBD1 or TRBD2 (5 bases each). Germline V gives CDR1 ENHRY, CDR2 SYGVKD. Trimming took 0 bases from V and 5 from J, leaving 16 bases between them. The CDR3 totals 16 residues. The CDR3 spells CAISESMGDSSETQYF. The CDR3 nucleotides are TGTGCCATCAGTGAGTCCATGGGGGATTCATCGGAGACCCAGTACTTC.

In its sample, this clonotype was seen many times. The J gene is TRBJ2-1, the V gene TRBV5-1, with 7 bases fitting TRBD2. Germline CDR1 and CDR2: SGHRS and YFSETQ. With V trimmed by 0 bases and J by 10 bases, 4 bases remained unmatched. The CDR3 covers 13 residues. CDR3 sequence reads: CASSLGGSGEQFF. The DNA of the CDR3 is TGCGCCAGCAGCTTGGGCGGGAGCGGCGAGCAGTTCTTC.

This rearrangement joins TRBV5-1 to TRBJ2-7; TRBD1 matches at 9 bases. V shed 5 bases, J shed 1 base, and the junction held 7 bases outside the gene matches. The CDR3 runs 15 residues. Germline V gene sequence: CDR1 SGHRS, CDR2 YFSETQ. CDR3 residues: CASRTGQGTSYEQYF. The CDR3 nucleotides read TGCGCCAGCAGGACTGGACAGGGGACTTCCTACGAGCAGTACTTC. Complete variable domain (other parts from reference TRBV5-1 and TRBJ2-7): KAGVTQTPRYLIKTRGQQVTLSCSPISGHRSVSWYQQTPGQGLQFLFEYFSETQRNKGNFPGRFSGRQFSNSRSEMNVSTLELGDSALYLCASRTGQGTSYEQYFGPGTRLTVT.

The chain links TRBV10-3 to TRBJ2-2; TRBD1 is a possible D gene (6 bases). Germline V gene sequence: CDR1 ENHRY, CDR2 SYGVKD. The CDR3 is 17 residues long. The V gene lost 2 bases and the J gene lost 3 bases, with 16 bases spanning the gap. The CDR3 loop is CAISEPPGQGYTGELFF. The CDR3 DNA reads as TGTGCCATCAGTGAGCCGCCTGGGCAGGGGTACACCGGGGAGCTGTTTTTT.

On this clonotype itself: With a far larger clone one base away, a read error is the likely cause. J is TRBJ2-7 and V is TRBV7-6; maybe TRBD2 (6 bases). The germline V gene encodes CDR1 SGHVS and CDR2 FNYEAQ. V lost 1 base and J 0 bases, leaving 10 bases between the germline ends. CDR3 length equals 15 residues. Written as DNA, the CDR3 is TGTGCCAGCAGCTTAGGGACTAAGGGCTCCTACGAGCAGTACTTC. This gives the protein CASSLGTKGSYEQYF.

This clonotype was counted at least ten times. The V gene is TRBV4-1, the J gene TRBJ2-6; D perhaps matches TRBD2 (5 bases). V was pared by 0 bases and J by 4 bases, with 13 bases between. The CDR3 covers 17 residues. Per the germline V gene, CDR1 is MGHRA and CDR2 is YSYEKL. The DNA for the CDR3 is TGCGCCAGCAGCCAAGATCAGGCGGGCCTAGGGGCCAACGTCCTGACTTTC. Its protein is CASSQDQAGLGANVLTF.

The CDR3 spells CASSLEGQLGRNEQYF. The CDR3 DNA reads TGTGCCAGCAGCCTGGAAGGACAGCTTGGAAGGAACGAGCAGTACTTC. This chain links TRBV9 with TRBJ2-7; D may be TRBD1 (6 bases). V was pared by 4 bases and J by 5 bases, with 22 bases between. CDR1 and CDR2 (germline): SGDLS, YYNGEE. The CDR3 extends over 16 amino acids. Variable domain in full (rest from reference TRBV9 and TRBJ2-7): DSGVTQTPKHLITATGQRVTLRCSPRSGDLSVYWYQQSLDQGLQFLIQYYNGEERAKGNILERFSAQQFPDLHSELNLSSLELGDSALYFCASSLEGQLGRNEQYFGPGTRLTVT.

This clonotype was seen only a few times. The CDR3 spells CASSRTGGQPQHF. DNA of the CDR3: TGTGCCAGCAGTCGGACAGGGGGTCAGCCCCAGCATTTT. The J gene is TRBJ1-5, the V gene TRBV2; 10 nucleotides line up with TRBD1. CDR1 is SNHLY and CDR2 is FYNNEI in the germline V gene. The CDR3 spans 13 residues. Trimming took 5 bases from V and 6 from J; bases not matched to a gene: 1.

Ten or more counts support this clonotype. This chain joins TRBV28 and TRBJ1-2; D is uncertain. Germline V lookup: CDR1 MDHEN, CDR2 SYDVKM. Trimming stripped 6 bases from V and 8 bases from J, with 19 bases between. CDR3 size: 14 residues. The CDR3 DNA is TGTGCCAGCAGCCAACGTAGGGCCGTAGGAGGCTACACCTTC. It is translated as CASSQRRAVGGYTF.

This chain uses TRBV10-3 with TRBJ1-1; 7 nucleotides match TRBD1. The CDR3 loop spans 15 amino acids. Germline CDR1 ENHRY, CDR2 SYGVKD. Unmatched junction bases numbered 6, after V lost 4 bases and J lost 1 base. CDR3 nucleotides: TGTGCCATCAGTGGCAGGGGGAACAAGAACACTGAAGCTTTCTTT. It translates to CAISGRGNKNTEAFF.

V usage is TRBV25-1 and J usage is TRBJ2-3; 11 bases align to TRBD2. The CDR3 consists of 17 residues. Germline assignment: CDR1 MGHDK and CDR2 SYGVNS. V lost 2 bases and J lost 6; bases outside the gene matches: 10. The CDR3 DNA follows: TGTGCCAGCAGTGAAATGGTGTTAGCGGGAGGGCCGGATACGCAGTATTTT. It specifies CASSEMVLAGGPDTQYF. Drawing the rest from reference TRBV25-1 and TRBJ2-3, the complete variable domain is EADIYQTPRYLVIGTGKKITLECSQTMGHDKMYWYQQDPGMELHLIHYSYGVNSTEKGDLSSESTVSRIRTEHFPLTLESARPSHTSQYLCASSEMVLAGGPDTQYFGPGTRLTVL.

On this clonotype: A far larger clone differs by one base, so this is likely a read error. Likely a read error: the CDR3 ends without its conserved phenylalanine or tryptophan. Because the CDR3's place on the DNA is in doubt, the DNA is left out and the CDR3 is given as listed by TCRdb. The CDR3 is CATSGTGTYGANVLTS. The V call is TRBV26, the J call TRBJ2-6; TRBD1, the D gene given by the table, was not confirmed from the DNA. TRBV26 is reported as a pseudogene. The CDR3 spans 16 amino acids, including both terminal residues.

This clonotype showed up many times. CDR3 protein: CASSAGIEFF. Here the CDR3 DNA reads TGTGCCAGCAGTGCGGGTATTGAGTTCTTC. The V call is TRBV2, the J call TRBJ2-1; the D is unclear. The germline CDR1 and CDR2 sequences are SNHLY and FYNNEI. This CDR3 spans 10 amino acids. Trimming pared 4 bases from V and 14 bases from J, leaving 9 bases between. The full variable domain, rest sourced from reference TRBV2 and TRBJ2-1, is EPEVTQTPSHQVTQMGQEVILRCVPISNHLYFYWYRQILGQKVEFLVSFYNNEISEKSEIFDDQFSVERPDGSNFTLKIRSTKLEDSAMYFCASSAGIEFFGPGTRLTVL.

In regard to this clonotype: The likely explanation is a read error, given a far larger clone one base away. This sequence joins TRBV6-2 or TRBV6-3 and TRBJ2-4, with 8 bases matching TRBD1. Germline V gene data show CDR1 as MNHEY and CDR2 as SVGEGT. The CDR3 runs to 15 residues. V lost 5 bases and J lost 13; bases outside the gene matches: 16. CDR3 residues: CASSVTGDKNNEQYF. DNA of the CDR3: TGTGCCAGCAGTGTGACAGGGGACAAAAACAATGAGCAGTACTTC.

The V call is TRBV5-6, the J call TRBJ2-7, with 12 positions matching TRBD2. CDR1 is SGHDT and CDR2 is YYEEEE in the germline V gene. CDR3 length equals 15 residues. V trimming: 5 bases; J trimming: 5 bases; junction bases outside the gene matches: 8. CDR3 loop: CASRLAGGPENEQYF. CDR3 bases: TGTGCCAGCAGGCTAGCGGGAGGGCCAGAGAACGAGCAGTACTTC.

This clonotype appeared many times. The chain joins TRBV28 to TRBJ2-3; 10 positions match TRBD2. Germline CDR1 reads MDHEN; CDR2 reads SYDVKM. There are 17 residues in the CDR3. V lost 1 base and J lost 4; bases outside the gene matches: 8. CDR3 in DNA: TGTGCCAGCAGTTTATATGCTGCTAGCGGGGGATCAGATACGCAGTATTTT. This sequence encodes CASSLYAASGGSDTQYF. Variable domain in full (rest from reference TRBV28 and TRBJ2-3): DVKVTQSSRYLVKRTGEKVFLECVQDMDHENMFWYRQDPGLGLRLIYFSYDVKMKEKGDIPEGYSVSREKKERFSLILESASTNQTSMYLCASSLYAASGGSDTQYFGPGTRLTVL.

This clonotype came up many times. The rearrangement uses TRBV5-1 and TRBJ2-2; D unclear. Trimming stripped 4 bases from V and 2 bases from J, with 6 bases between. Germline V lookup: CDR1 SGHRS, CDR2 YFSETQ. This CDR3 comprises 13 residues. CDR3 DNA sequence: TGCGCCAGCAGCCCAGTTAACACCGGGGAGCTGTTTTTT. Amino acid sequence: CASSPVNTGELFF.

This clonotype is judged medium-sized. This sequence joins TRBV6-5 and TRBJ2-3, with D unclear. Per the germline V gene, CDR1 is MNHEY and CDR2 is SVGAGI. V was shortened by 6 bases and J by 1 base, with 14 bases between the two germline ends. CDR3 length equals 15 residues. Written as DNA, the CDR3 is TGTGCCAGCAGCCGCAGTAGTACCGGCACAGATACGCAGTATTTT. It specifies CASSRSSTGTDTQYF.

In the case of this clonotype: A read error may produce the germline difference seen at one junction end. V usage is TRBV4-2 and J usage is TRBJ2-7; 7 nucleotides line up with TRBD2. Germline CDR1 LGHNA, CDR2 YNFKEQ. The CDR3 loop spans 18 amino acids. The CDR3 coding sequence is TGTGTCAGCAGCCAAGATCCCGGACTAGTGGGTCCAGTCTACGAGCAGTACTTC. Encoded protein: CVSSQDPGLVGPVYEQYF.

The chain uses TRBV6-2 or TRBV6-3 and TRBJ2-2, with a weak D call TRBD2 (6 bases). The CDR3 loop spans 16 amino acids. Germline V gene sequence: CDR1 MNHEY, CDR2 SVGEGT. V was shortened by 5 bases and J by 9 bases, with 22 bases between the two germline ends. CDR3: CASSENRGGSGRELFF. The CDR3 DNA reads as TGTGCCAGCAGTGAAAATCGGGGAGGCTCTGGCCGGGAGCTGTTTTTT.

This clonotype qualifies as medium-sized. Here the CDR3 DNA reads TGTGCCAGCAGTCAGGGGAGTTGGAACACTGAAGCTTTCTTT. This codes for CASSQGSWNTEAFF. The rearrangement uses TRBV28 and TRBJ1-1; D is perhaps TRBD1 (6 bases). V lost 5 bases and J lost 1, with 11 bases in between. CDR3 length equals 14 residues. Germline CDR1 is MDHEN and CDR2 is SYDVKM. Complete variable domain (other parts from reference TRBV28 and TRBJ1-1): DVKVTQSSRYLVKRTGEKVFLECVQDMDHENMFWYRQDPGLGLRLIYFSYDVKMKEKGDIPEGYSVSREKKERFSLILESASTNQTSMYLCASSQGSWNTEAFFGQGTRLTVV.

This sequence joins TRBV3-1 and TRBJ2-1; TRBD2 aligns across 8 bases. The CDR3 is 18 amino acids. Germline CDR1 LGHDT, CDR2 YNNKEL (reference sequence). V lost 0 bases and J lost 0; bases outside the gene matches: 7. CDR3 protein: CASSQDTGGPSSYNEQFF. CDR3 bases: TGTGCCAGCAGCCAAGATACGGGGGGGCCCAGCTCCTACAATGAGCAGTTCTTC.

Details on this clonotype: This likely stems from a read error, as it lies one base from a far larger clone. The V call is TRBV5-1, the J call TRBJ2-5; 10 bases match TRBD2. The CDR3 runs 15 residues. The V and J ends lost 4 bases and 11 bases, in that order; junction bases with no gene match: 14. Per germline, CDR1 SGHRS and CDR2 YFSETQ. This CDR3 reads CASSAVTSGAGEQYF. CDR3 coding DNA: TGCGCCAGCAGCGCCGTCACTAGCGGGGCGGGTGAGCAGTACTTC.

This clonotype was picked up a small number of times. The J gene is TRBJ2-6, the V gene TRBV18; D call uncertain. The ends were cut back, 4 bases at V and 0 bases at J, with 7 bases in the middle. This CDR3 contains 15 residues. The germline V gene has CDR1 KGHSH and CDR2 LQKENI. CDR3 residues: CASSLGNSGANVLTF. CDR3 bases: TGTGCCAGCTCACTGGGAAACTCTGGGGCCAACGTCCTGACTTTC.

This clonotype was seen repeatedly, ten times or more. V and J are TRBV7-9 and TRBJ1-1; 12 positions match TRBD1. Trimming removed 6 bases from V and 4 bases from J; junction bases left unmatched: 0. The CDR3 is made up of 13 amino acids. Germline assignment: CDR1 SEHNR and CDR2 FQNEAQ (reference sequence). CDR3: CASRGQGATEAFF. DNA for the CDR3: TGTGCCAGCAGGGGACAGGGGGCCACTGAAGCTTTCTTT.

This clonotype was seen ten or more times. The rearrangement links TRBV3-1 to TRBJ2-2; 9 nucleotides agree with TRBD2. The CDR3 extends over 19 amino acids. Germline lookup yields CDR1 LGHDT and CDR2 YNNKEL (reference sequence). The J segment lost 0 bases and the V segment lost 0 bases, leaving 8 bases of the junction unmatched. The CDR3 spells CASSQEFPAGGSNTGELFF. CDR3 bases: TGTGCCAGCAGCCAAGAATTCCCTGCGGGAGGGTCGAACACCGGGGAGCTGTTTTTT.